This TCR beta chain was captured in a study of identical twins' blood T cells. Findings of the study overall: Twins shared more top CDR3 clonotypes than unrelated donors did.

CDR3 size: 13 residues. The V end lost 6 bases, the J end lost 3 bases, and 11 bases lay between the germline ends. CDR1 and CDR2 (germline): LNHNV, YYDKDF (reference sequence). This clonotype was counted at least ten times. Its target is not known. TCR cDNA libraries were made from RNA using a previously described, modified protocol. One entry per CDR3 protein, called by TCRdb with MiXCR from the 5' RACE reads. The sample yields a few hundred thousand distinct CDR3 sequences, under 30% seen once. The specimen sequenced was PBMCs. The chain is built from TRBV15 and TRBJ1-1, with a weak D call TRBD1 (6 bases). This receptor was identified in a woman aged 18-55 years in good health. CDR3 sequence: CATRRGADTEAFF. CDR3 DNA: TGTGCCACCAGGAGGGGGGCGGACACTGAAGCTTTCTTT.